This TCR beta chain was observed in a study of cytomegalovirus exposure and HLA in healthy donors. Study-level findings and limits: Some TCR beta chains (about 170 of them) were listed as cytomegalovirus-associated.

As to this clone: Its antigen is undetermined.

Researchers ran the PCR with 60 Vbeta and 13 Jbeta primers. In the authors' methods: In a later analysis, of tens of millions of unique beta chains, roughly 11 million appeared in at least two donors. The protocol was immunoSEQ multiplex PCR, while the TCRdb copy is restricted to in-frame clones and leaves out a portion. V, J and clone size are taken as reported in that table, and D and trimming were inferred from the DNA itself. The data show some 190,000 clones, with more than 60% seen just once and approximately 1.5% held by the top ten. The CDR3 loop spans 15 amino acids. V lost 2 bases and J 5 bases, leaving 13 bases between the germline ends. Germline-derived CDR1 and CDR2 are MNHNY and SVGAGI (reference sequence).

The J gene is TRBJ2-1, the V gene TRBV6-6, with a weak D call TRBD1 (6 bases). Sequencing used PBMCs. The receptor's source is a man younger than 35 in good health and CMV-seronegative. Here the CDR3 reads CASSYQGMVDNEQFF. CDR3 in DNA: TGTGCCAGCAGTTACCAGGGGATGGTGGACAATGAGCAGTTCTTC.